The clone carrying this T cell receptor (beta chain) has only a few counts. What it binds is not known. This sample is drawn from a study of blood T cells in healthy people across ages. Study conclusions and caveats: TCR beta diversity per million T cells fell roughly linearly with age. No conclusive comparison of naive versus antigen-experienced cells was possible with unsorted PBMCs.

J was trimmed by 2 bases and V by 6 bases; bases with no gene match: 11. Germline CDR1 DFQATT, CDR2 SNEGSKA (reference sequence). The CDR3 spans 17 residues. A J-beta primer mix and a sample-barcoded 5' primer were used in a second PCR of about 7 to 12 cycles. TCRdb independently ran MiXCR on the 5' RACE reads; one entry per CDR3 protein. The table includes about 1 million distinct CDR3 sequences, under 55% detected once. Sequenced material: blood. The chain couples TRBV20-1 to TRBJ2-5, with 14 bases that match TRBD2. The TCR originated in a woman aged 60-70 years in good health. The CDR3 is CSAPELGLAGEQETQYF. CDR3 bases: TGCAGTGCCCCTGAGCTGGGACTAGCGGGAGAACAAGAGACCCAGTACTTC.